These 6 T cell receptor beta chains share one sample of origin, sequenced in a study of T cells in Graves' hyperthyroidism and ophthalmopathy. Amplification yielded TCR beta CDR3 regions, with RNA transcripts as the source. First-round RT-PCR of the TCR CDR3 relied on the HTBI primer set. Each CDR3 protein is one row after TCRdb ran MiXCR on the multiplex PCR reads. The data show some 510,000 distinct CDR3 sequences, 20% to 25% seen once. The sample was blood. These receptors all come from a man aged 18 to 29 with Graves' hyperthyroidism.

This clonotype was seen a single time. The CDR3 sequence is CASSLPIPGLAGVPEQYF. The CDR3 DNA reads as TGTGCCAGCAGCTTACCAATCCCCGGACTAGCGGGTGTCCCTGAGCAGTACTTC. The V call is TRBV11-1, the J call TRBJ2-7, with 11 bases that match TRBD2. CDR1 and CDR2 from the germline V gene are SGHAT and FQDESV (reference sequence). The CDR3 is 18 residues long. V dropped 2 bases and J dropped 7; count of bases not matched to a gene: 16. The full variable domain, its missing parts supplied by reference TRBV11-1 and TRBJ2-7, is EAEVAQSPRYKITEKSQAVAFWCDPISGHATLYWYRQILGQGPELLVQFQDESVVDDSQLPKDRFSAERLKGVDSTLKIQPAELGDSAMYLCASSLPIPGLAGVPEQYFGPGTRLTVT.

This clonotype was found many times. This CDR3 is CSASWQGEETQYF. In nucleotides, the CDR3 is TGCAGTGCTAGTTGGCAGGGCGAAGAGACCCAGTACTTC. The chain combines TRBV20-1 with TRBJ2-5; D is possibly TRBD1 (5 bases). Looked up from germline, CDR1 is DFQATT and CDR2 is SNEGSKA (reference sequence). V lost 3 bases and J lost 3, with 11 bases in between. This CDR3 region has 13 residues.

The table lists this clonotype with many counts. The rearrangement joins TRBV9 to TRBJ2-7; D unclear. V dropped 4 bases and J dropped 5 bases, with 13 bases sitting between them. CDR1 is SGDLS, CDR2 YYNGEE, per germline. The CDR3 loop spans 13 amino acids. The CDR3 region is CASSPHHRDEQYF. CDR3 DNA: TGTGCCAGCAGCCCCCATCATAGGGACGAGCAGTACTTC. Full variable domain (remainder filled in from reference TRBV9 and TRBJ2-7): DSGVTQTPKHLITATGQRVTLRCSPRSGDLSVYWYQQSLDQGLQFLIQYYNGEERAKGNILERFSAQQFPDLHSELNLSSLELGDSALYFCASSPHHRDEQYFGPGTRLTVT.

The sample holds many counts of this clonotype. J is TRBJ2-7 and V is TRBV11-1; the D gene could be TRBD1 or TRBD2 (5 bases each). Trimming pared 3 bases from V and 2 bases from J, leaving 14 bases between. The CDR3 length is 15 residues. CDR1 is SGHAT, CDR2 FQDESV, per germline (reference sequence). CDR3 protein: CASSLLGTTPYEQYF. CDR3 DNA sequence: TGTGCCAGCAGCTTGCTCGGGACCACTCCCTACGAGCAGTACTTC.

This clonotype was seen many times. This chain connects TRBV7-9 to TRBJ2-7, with D possibly TRBD1 on 6 matching bases. Germline CDR1 and CDR2: SEHNR and FQNEAQ (reference sequence). This CDR3 region has 14 residues. The ends were cut back, 7 bases at V and 7 bases at J, with 20 bases in the middle. CDR3: CASTPGATSHEQYF. CDR3 DNA sequence: TGTGCCAGCACCCCAGGGGCAACCTCGCATGAGCAGTACTTC.

The table lists this clonotype with many counts. The chain links TRBV6-5 to TRBJ1-2, with 8 bases identical to TRBD1. The germline gives CDR1 MNHEY, CDR2 SVGAGI. V lost 0 bases and J lost 8; bases outside the gene matches: 8. This CDR3 spans 15 amino acids. CDR3 nucleotide sequence: TGTGCCAGCAGTTACTCTTGGGACAGGAACGTCGGCTACACCTTC. It specifies CASSYSWDRNVGYTF.